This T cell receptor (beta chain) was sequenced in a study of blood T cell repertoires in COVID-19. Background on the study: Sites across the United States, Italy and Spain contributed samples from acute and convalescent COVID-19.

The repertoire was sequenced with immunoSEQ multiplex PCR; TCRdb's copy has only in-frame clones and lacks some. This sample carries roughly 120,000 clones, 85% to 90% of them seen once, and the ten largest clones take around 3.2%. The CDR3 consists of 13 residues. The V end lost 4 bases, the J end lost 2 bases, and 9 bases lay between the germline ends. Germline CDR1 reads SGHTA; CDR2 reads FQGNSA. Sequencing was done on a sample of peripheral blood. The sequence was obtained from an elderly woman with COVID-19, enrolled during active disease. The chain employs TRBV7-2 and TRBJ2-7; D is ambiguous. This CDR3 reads CASSSRGTYEQYF. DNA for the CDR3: TGTGCCAGCAGCTCCCGAGGTACCTACGAGCAGTACTTC.